This T cell receptor beta chain came from a study of blood T cell repertoires in COVID-19. Study in general: COVID-19 samples collected from the United States, Italy and Spain covered acute and convalescent phases. Nucleic acid was either cDNA or gDNA, and it came from T cells, B-cell-depleted T cells, or PBMCs.

The J segment lost 3 bases and the V segment lost 10 bases, leaving 8 bases of the junction unmatched. The CDR3 length is 13 residues. Germline values: CDR1 MNHEY, CDR2 SMNVEV (reference sequence). Original methodology: Nucleated cell number was recorded as an estimate derived from reference gene primer amplification. Libraries were prepared by immunoSEQ multiplex PCR; TCRdb keeps only in-frame clonotypes and omits some of them. V, J and clone size reflect that table, while D and trimming were determined from the DNA. The data contain some 200,000 clones, around 84% of them singletons. This chain joins TRBV27 and TRBJ1-2, with 7 positions matching TRBD1. The sample consisted of peripheral blood. The receptor was isolated from a man aged 30 to 39 with active or convalescent COVID-19. The CDR3 reads CATKGGFDYGYTF. The CDR3 coding sequence is TGTGCCACCAAAGGGGGCTTTGACTATGGCTACACCTTC.